These 4 T cell receptor beta chains originate from one sample sequenced in a study of T cells in Graves' hyperthyroidism and ophthalmopathy. Amplification targeted TCR beta CDR3 regions from RNA transcripts. HTBI primers drove first-round RT-PCR of the TCR CDR3. TCRdb called the multiplex PCR reads again in MiXCR, with one record for every CDR3 protein. The repertoire has approximately 400,000 distinct CDR3 sequences, 15% to 20% of them found once; the top ten carry about 3.7%. Material for sequencing was blood. These receptors originate from a woman between 18 and 29 years old with Graves' hyperthyroidism.

In its sample, this clonotype was seen many times. The chain recombines TRBV6-1 with TRBJ2-1, with 7 positions matching TRBD2. CDR1 and CDR2 from the germline V gene are MNHNS and SASEGT. The CDR3 runs to 20 residues. V shed 0 bases, J shed 5 bases, and the junction held 19 bases outside the gene matches. CDR3 nucleotides: TGTGCCAGCAGTGAAGCGCGACTTATGATATCCGGGGGGTACGACAATGAGCAGTTCTTC. This translates into CASSEARLMISGGYDNEQFF.

This clonotype showed up many times. V gene TRBV6-1 combines with J gene TRBJ2-4; D ambiguous. Per germline, CDR1 MNHNS and CDR2 SASEGT. This CDR3 region has 12 residues. V lost 8 bases and J lost 2, with 7 bases in between. CDR3 DNA: TGTGCCAGCTCAGCGCCCAAAAACATTCAGTACTTC. This sequence encodes CASSAPKNIQYF.

With regard to this clonotype: A much larger clone lies a single base off, so this may be a read error. The chain carries TRBV6-2 or TRBV6-3 and TRBJ2-5; D unclear. CDR1 and CDR2 (germline): MNHEY, SVGEGT. The ends were cut back, 4 bases at V and 9 bases at J, with 18 bases in the middle. The CDR3 covers 14 residues. CDR3 in amino acids: CASSSQVSGVSQYF. In nucleotides, the CDR3 is TGTGCCAGCAGTTCCCAGGTCTCTGGGGTGTCCCAGTACTTC.

With respect to this clonotype: A much larger clone differs from this one at a single base, so this may be a read error. The gene calls are TRBV6-2 or TRBV6-3 and TRBJ1-5; 7 bases align to TRBD1. CDR1 is MNHEY and CDR2 is SVGEGT in the germline V gene. The CDR3 runs to 15 residues. The DNA for the CDR3 is TGTGCCAGCAGTACAGGGGTAGTGGGCAATCAGCCCCAGCAGTTT. It encodes CASSTGVVGNQPQQF.